The following is a T cell receptor (beta chain) sequence with its context. This sample was taken from a study of T cell changes during pregnancy in multiple sclerosis. Using immunoSEQ multiplex PCR, the repertoire was profiled, and TCRdb retains in-frame clones only, with some absent. The table includes roughly 120,000 clones, approximately 93% detected once. V was shortened by 5 bases and J by 1 base, with 9 bases between the two germline ends. This CDR3 region has 14 residues. Germline assignment: CDR1 MNHEY and CDR2 SMNVEV (reference sequence). The rearrangement uses TRBV27 and TRBJ1-5; D is unresolved. The clonotype was recovered from a female donor with multiple sclerosis, enrolled in a pregnancy study. The input for sequencing was peripheral blood, taken before pregnancy. The CDR3 protein is CASSPDLSNQPQHF. The CDR3 nucleotides read TGTGCCAGCAGTCCCGACTTGAGCAATCAGCCCCAGCATTTT.